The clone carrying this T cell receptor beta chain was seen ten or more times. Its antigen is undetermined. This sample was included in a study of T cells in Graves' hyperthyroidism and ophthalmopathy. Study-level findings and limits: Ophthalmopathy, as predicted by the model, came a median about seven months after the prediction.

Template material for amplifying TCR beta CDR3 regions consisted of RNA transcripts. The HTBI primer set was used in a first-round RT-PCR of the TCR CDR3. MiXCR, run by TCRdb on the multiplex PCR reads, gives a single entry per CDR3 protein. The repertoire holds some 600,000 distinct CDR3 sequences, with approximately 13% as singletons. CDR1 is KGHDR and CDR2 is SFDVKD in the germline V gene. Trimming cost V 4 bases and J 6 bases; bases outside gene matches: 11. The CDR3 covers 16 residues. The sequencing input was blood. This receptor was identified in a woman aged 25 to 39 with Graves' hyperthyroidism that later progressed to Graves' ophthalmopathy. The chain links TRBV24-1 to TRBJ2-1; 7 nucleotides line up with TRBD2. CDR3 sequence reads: CATSEGGAGRGNEQFF. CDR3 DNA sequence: TGTGCCACCAGTGAGGGAGGAGCGGGAAGGGGCAATGAGCAGTTCTTC.